The 11 T cell receptor beta chains in this list originate from one sample, sequenced in a study of blood T cell repertoires in COVID-19 (dated by TCRdb to the early 2020s). The library was obtained by the immunoSEQ multiplex PCR assay. Here the immuneACCESS table is served through TCRdb, limited to in-frame sequences with V and J called. Missing clones are a known gap in these copies; in checked studies unresolved V genes cover under half, and the rest lacks a known reason. A total of fewer than 130,000 clones appear in this sample, roughly 76% of them only once. The ten largest clones take up more than 7.5% of the sample. Sequencing used peripheral blood. The receptor source for this set is a woman in her sixties with acute or convalescent COVID-19.

The J gene is TRBJ2-7, the V gene TRBV6-1, with TRBD2 matching over 10 bases. The CDR3 consists of 15 residues. Germline values: CDR1 MNHNS, CDR2 SASEGT. V dropped 3 bases and J dropped 4; count of bases not matched to a gene: 6. DNA of the CDR3: TGTGCCAGCAGTGACCCAGCGGGGGGGGATTACGAGCAGTACTTC. Amino acids: CASSDPAGGDYEQYF.

V usage is TRBV5-5 and J usage is TRBJ2-1; D is uncertain. The CDR3 is 15 residues long. The V and J ends lost 4 bases and 3 bases respectively, with 14 bases between them. Germline assignment: CDR1 SGHKS and CDR2 YYEKEE (reference sequence). CDR3 nucleotides: TGTGCCAGCAGCCCCGGAACCGGGTACTACAATGAGCAGTTCTTC. Translating gives CASSPGTGYYNEQFF.

The chain uses TRBV14 and TRBJ1-1, with 7 bases lining up with TRBD1. With 5 bases clipped from V and 5 bases from J, the junction kept 11 bases outside the gene matches. Per the germline V gene, CDR1 is SGHDN and CDR2 is FVKESK. There are 15 residues in the CDR3. CDR3 in DNA: TGTGCCAGCAGCACCCAGGACAGGAGAAAGACTGAAGCTTTCTTT. Translated, it gives CASSTQDRRKTEAFF.

The chain recombines TRBV10-1 with TRBJ2-3; D not resolved. V lost 0 bases and J lost 8, with 9 bases in between. CDR3 length: 13 amino acids. Germline lookup yields CDR1 WNHNN and CDR2 SYGVQD (reference sequence). DNA for the CDR3: TGCGCCAGCAGTGAGTCGGCAGGCACTACGCAGTATTTT. Translated: CASSESAGTTQYF.

The chain combines TRBV7-9 with TRBJ1-2, with 11 nucleotides matching TRBD1. Per germline, CDR1 SEHNR and CDR2 FQNEAQ (reference sequence). V trimming: 5 bases; J trimming: 8 bases; junction bases outside the gene matches: 10. The CDR3 contains 15 residues. CDR3 bases: TGTGCCAGCAGCCCCCTGGACAGGGGGCTTCGAGGCTACACCTTC. This codes for CASSPLDRGLRGYTF. The full variable domain, in which reference TRBV7-9 and TRBJ1-2 provide the parts outside the CDR3, is DTGVSQNPRHKITKRGQNVTFRCDPISEHNRLYWYRQTLGQGPEFLTYFQNEAQLEKSRLLSDRFSAERPKGSFSTLEIQRTEQGDSAMYLCASSPLDRGLRGYTFGSGTRLTVV.

V gene TRBV21-1 combines with J gene TRBJ2-1; the D call TRBD2 from the table was never checked on the DNA. TRBV21-1 is termed a pseudogene. CDR3 length equals 17 residues. The CDR3 loop reads CASSKEGLAGTDNEQFF. The CDR3 DNA follows: TGTGCCAGCAGCAAGGAGGGTCTAGCGGGGACCGACAATGAGCAGTTCTTC.

The CDR3 is CASSSGTGRNTIYF. CDR3 in DNA: TGTGCCAGCAGTTCCGGGACAGGCAGAAACACCATATATTTT. The rearrangement joins TRBV28 to TRBJ1-3; 8 bases align to TRBD1. Germline V lookup: CDR1 MDHEN, CDR2 SYDVKM. This CDR3 region has 14 residues. The trim removed 4 bases at V and 5 bases at J, leaving 4 bases unmatched.

This clone came up once. This chain joins TRBV10-3 and TRBJ1-2; 8 positions match TRBD1. This CDR3 has 15 residues. Trimming removed 0 bases from V and 5 bases from J; junction bases left unmatched: 5. The V gene's germline CDR1 is ENHRY and CDR2 SYGVKD. CDR3 loop: CAISESTQGAYGYTF. The CDR3 DNA sequence: TGTGCCATCAGTGAGTCGACCCAGGGGGCATATGGCTACACCTTC.

This chain links TRBV19 with TRBJ1-5; 11 nucleotides agree with TRBD1. Trimming at V came to 4 bases and at J to 6 bases, leaving 8 bases not matched to a gene. This CDR3 spans 16 amino acids. Germline CDR1 reads LNHDA; CDR2 reads SQIVND (reference sequence). This chain's CDR3 is CASSTGTGGRSQPQHF. The CDR3 nucleotides are TGTGCCAGTAGTACTGGGACAGGGGGAAGGAGTCAGCCCCAGCATTTT.

The sample holds a few counts of this clone. This chain links TRBV12-3 or TRBV12-4 with TRBJ1-6; tentative D call: TRBD1 (6 bases). V was pared by 2 bases and J by 9 bases, with 8 bases between. This CDR3 spans 13 amino acids. As DNA, the CDR3 is TGTGCCAGCAGTTTAAACAGGGCTTCACCCCTCCACTTT. It encodes CASSLNRASPLHF.

The chain recombines TRBV2 with TRBJ1-4; 9 bases fit TRBD1. CDR3 size: 14 residues. CDR1 is SNHLY and CDR2 is FYNNEI in the germline V gene. Germline trimming cut 7 bases from V and 6 bases from J; bases unmatched to any gene: 6. The DNA of the CDR3 is TGTGCCAGCAAAGTTTGGACAGGGGATGAAAAACTGTTTTTT. Protein product: CASKVWTGDEKLFF. The full variable domain, with the rest looked up from reference TRBV2 and TRBJ1-4, is EPEVTQTPSHQVTQMGQEVILRCVPISNHLYFYWYRQILGQKVEFLVSFYNNEISEKSEIFDDQFSVERPDGSNFTLKIRSTKLEDSAMYFCASKVWTGDEKLFFGSGTQLSVL.